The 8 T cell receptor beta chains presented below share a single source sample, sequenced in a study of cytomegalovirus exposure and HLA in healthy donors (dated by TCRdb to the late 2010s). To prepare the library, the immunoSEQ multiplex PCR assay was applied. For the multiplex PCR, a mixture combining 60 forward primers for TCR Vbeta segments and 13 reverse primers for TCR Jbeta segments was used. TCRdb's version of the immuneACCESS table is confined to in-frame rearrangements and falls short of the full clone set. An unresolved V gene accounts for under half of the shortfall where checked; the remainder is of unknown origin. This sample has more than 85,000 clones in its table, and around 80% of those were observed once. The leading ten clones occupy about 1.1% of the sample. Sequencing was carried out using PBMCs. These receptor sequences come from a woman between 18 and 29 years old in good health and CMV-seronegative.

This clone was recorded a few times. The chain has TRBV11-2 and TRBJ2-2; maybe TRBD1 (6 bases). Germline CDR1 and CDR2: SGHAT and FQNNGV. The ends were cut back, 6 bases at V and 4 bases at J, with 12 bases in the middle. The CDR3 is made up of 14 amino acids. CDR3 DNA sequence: TGTGCCAGCAGATCTACAGGGTCCACCGGGGAGCTGTTTTTT. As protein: CASRSTGSTGELFF.

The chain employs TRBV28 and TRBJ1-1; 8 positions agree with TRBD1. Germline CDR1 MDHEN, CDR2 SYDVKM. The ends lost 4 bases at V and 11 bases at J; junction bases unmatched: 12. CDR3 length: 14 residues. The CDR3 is CASSSQPGQEWAFF. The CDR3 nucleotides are TGTGCCAGCAGTTCCCAACCGGGACAGGAATGGGCTTTCTTT.

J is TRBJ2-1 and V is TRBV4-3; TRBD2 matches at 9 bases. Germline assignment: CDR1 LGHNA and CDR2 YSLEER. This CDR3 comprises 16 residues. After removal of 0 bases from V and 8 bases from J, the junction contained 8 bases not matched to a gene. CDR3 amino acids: CASSQDLSGGRDEQFF. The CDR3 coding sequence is TGCGCCAGCAGCCAAGATCTTAGCGGGGGCAGAGATGAGCAGTTCTTC.

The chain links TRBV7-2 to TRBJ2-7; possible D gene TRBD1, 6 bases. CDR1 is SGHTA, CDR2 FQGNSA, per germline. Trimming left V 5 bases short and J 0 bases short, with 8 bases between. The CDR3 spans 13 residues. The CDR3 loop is CASSGDTSYEQYF. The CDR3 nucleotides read TGTGCCAGCAGCGGGGACACCTCCTACGAGCAGTACTTC. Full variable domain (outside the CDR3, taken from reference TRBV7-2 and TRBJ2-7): GAGVSQSPSNKVTEKGKDVELRCDPISGHTALYWYRQSLGQGLEFLIYFQGNSAPDKSGLPSDRFSAERTGGSVSTLTIQRTQQEDSAVYLCASSGDTSYEQYFGPGTRLTVT.

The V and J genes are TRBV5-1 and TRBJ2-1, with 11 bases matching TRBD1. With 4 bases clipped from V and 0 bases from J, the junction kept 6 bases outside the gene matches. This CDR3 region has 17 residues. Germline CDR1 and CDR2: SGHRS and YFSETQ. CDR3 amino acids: CASSTGQGGTSYNEQFF. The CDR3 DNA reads TGCGCCAGCAGCACGGGACAGGGGGGGACCTCCTACAATGAGCAGTTCTTC.

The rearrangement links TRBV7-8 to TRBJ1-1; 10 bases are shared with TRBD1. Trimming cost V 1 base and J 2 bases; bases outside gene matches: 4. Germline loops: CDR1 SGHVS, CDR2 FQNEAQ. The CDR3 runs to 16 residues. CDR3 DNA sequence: TGTGCCAGCAGCTTAGAGACAGGGGGCTTCAACACTGAAGCTTTCTTT. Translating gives CASSLETGGFNTEAFF.

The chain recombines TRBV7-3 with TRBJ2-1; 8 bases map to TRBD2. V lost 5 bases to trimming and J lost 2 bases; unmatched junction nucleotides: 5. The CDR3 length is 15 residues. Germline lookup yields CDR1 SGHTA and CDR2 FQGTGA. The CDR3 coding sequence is TGTGCCAGCAGCCCAACTAGCGGCACCTACAATGAGCAGTTCTTC. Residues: CASSPTSGTYNEQFF.

The CDR3: CASIGRDGSQPQHF. CDR3 bases: TGTGCCAGTATCGGCAGGGATGGTAGTCAGCCCCAGCATTTT. The chain employs TRBV19 and TRBJ1-5, with D possibly being TRBD1 (5 bases). This CDR3 is 14 amino acids long. Germline CDR1 is LNHDA and CDR2 is SQIVND (reference sequence). The V and J ends lost 7 bases and 6 bases respectively, with 16 bases between them.